One and the same sample provided the 31 T cell receptor beta chains below, sequenced in a study of CD4+ T cells in melanoma. TCRdb's copy holds only in-frame clones and misses some; the assay was immunoSEQ multiplex PCR. Of approximately 6,900 clones listed, over 65% are singletons. The source material was cells from a culture (not recorded whether cultured in vitro). These receptors came from a human donor with melanoma.

This chain joins TRBV29-1 and TRBJ2-3, with a tentative D call TRBD2 (6 bases). CDR3 length: 13 amino acids. In germline, CDR1 is SQVTM, CDR2 ANQGSEA. The V end lost 3 bases, the J end lost 5 bases, and 12 bases lay between the germline ends. CDR3: CSVEGRGRDTQYF. CDR3 in DNA: TGCAGCGTTGAGGGGCGGGGCAGAGATACGCAGTATTTT.

The V call is TRBV24-1, the J call TRBJ2-6, with D possibly matching TRBD2 (5 bases). CDR3 length: 15 amino acids. V gave up 3 bases and J gave up 4 bases, with 9 bases separating them. The V gene's germline CDR1 is KGHDR and CDR2 SFDVKD. The CDR3 here is CATSDPGVGANVLTF. The CDR3, as DNA: TGTGCCACCAGTGATCCCGGGGTCGGGGCCAACGTCCTGACTTTC.

The rearrangement uses TRBV10-3 and TRBJ2-5, with no clear D. The CDR3 has 16 residues. Trimming removed 0 bases from V and 2 bases from J, with 13 bases in between. Germline V gene data show CDR1 as ENHRY and CDR2 as SYGVKD. For the CDR3, the DNA is TGTGCCATCAGTGAGTCTGGTTATAGGGCTCAAGAGACCCAGTACTTC. It codes for CAISESGYRAQETQYF.

There are a few counts of this clone. In nucleotides, the CDR3 is TGTGCCAGCAGCCCAAGGGACAGGGGGACCTACGAGCAGTACTTC. Translated, it gives CASSPRDRGTYEQYF. The V and J genes are TRBV7-9 and TRBJ2-7, with TRBD1 identical over 11 bases. Germline values: CDR1 SEHNR, CDR2 FQNEAQ (reference sequence). V shed 5 bases and J 2 bases; nucleotides not matched to a gene: 5. This CDR3 spans 15 amino acids.

The chain has TRBV29-1 and TRBJ2-7; 10 bases agree with TRBD1. V was pared by 5 bases and J by 3 bases, with 4 bases of the junction left unmatched. The germline CDR1 and CDR2 sequences are SQVTM and ANQGSEA. There are 13 residues in the CDR3. This CDR3 reads CSVHWTGGYEQYF. In DNA, the CDR3 is TGCAGCGTTCATTGGACAGGGGGCTACGAGCAGTACTTC.

This chain links TRBV6-6 with TRBJ2-7; D is possibly TRBD1 (6 bases). Germline V lookup: CDR1 MNHNY, CDR2 SVGAGI (reference sequence). Trimming stripped 5 bases from V and 3 bases from J, with 17 bases between. The CDR3 totals 15 residues. CDR3 bases: TGTGCCAGCAGTCCAGAGGACAGCCCATTCTACGAGCAGTACTTC. Protein product: CASSPEDSPFYEQYF.

The chain couples TRBV10-3 to TRBJ1-5, with D maybe TRBD1 (5 bases). This CDR3 comprises 15 residues. CDR1 and CDR2 (germline): ENHRY, SYGVKD. The germline V and J ends were trimmed by 9 bases and 1 base, with 16 bases remaining between them. The DNA for the CDR3 is TGTGCCATTTCTCAGGGATTGGAAAGCAATCAGCCCCAGCATTTT. This codes for CAISQGLESNQPQHF.

This clone came up once. The V gene is TRBV11-2, the J gene TRBJ1-2; the match to TRBD1 covers 8 bases. The J segment lost 8 bases and the V segment lost 5 bases, leaving 13 bases of the junction unmatched. The CDR3 contains 15 residues. Germline V lookup: CDR1 SGHAT, CDR2 FQNNGV. The CDR3 sequence: CASSERSQGAWGYTF. Written as DNA, the CDR3 is TGTGCCAGCAGCGAGAGGAGTCAGGGGGCTTGGGGCTACACCTTC.

This clone was counted a single time. The chain recombines TRBV5-1 with TRBJ2-7, with D maybe TRBD1 (6 bases). Germline values: CDR1 SGHRS, CDR2 YFSETQ. This CDR3 contains 13 residues. The V gene lost 1 base and the J gene lost 4 bases, with 9 bases spanning the gap. The CDR3 region is CASSLRRGYEQYF. CDR3 DNA: TGCGCCAGCAGCTTGCGCAGGGGATACGAGCAGTACTTC.

The J gene is TRBJ2-3, the V gene TRBV2; maybe TRBD1 (5 bases). CDR3 length equals 12 residues. CDR1 and CDR2 from the germline V gene are SNHLY and FYNNEI. The CDR3 reads CALAGRADTQYF. The CDR3 DNA follows: TGTGCTTTAGCAGGCAGGGCAGATACGCAGTATTTT.

This clone was counted once. The J gene is TRBJ1-1, the V gene TRBV28, with unresolved D. Trimming stripped 7 bases from V and 5 bases from J, with 26 bases between. Germline CDR1 is MDHEN and CDR2 is SYDVKM. The CDR3 is 17 amino acids. The CDR3 spells CASNSIMAGPVGTEAFF. CDR3 sequence (DNA): TGTGCCAGCAACTCAATAATGGCAGGACCGGTTGGGACTGAAGCTTTCTTT. The full variable domain, with the rest looked up from reference TRBV28 and TRBJ1-1, is DVKVTQSSRYLVKRTGEKVFLECVQDMDHENMFWYRQDPGLGLRLIYFSYDVKMKEKGDIPEGYSVSREKKERFSLILESASTNQTSMYLCASNSIMAGPVGTEAFFGQGTRLTVV.

This clone has just one count. The rearrangement joins TRBV6-2 or TRBV6-3 to TRBJ1-1, with no clear D. Germline lookup yields CDR1 MNHEY and CDR2 SVGEGT. V was cut by 0 bases and J by 6 bases, with 11 bases left in between. The CDR3 is made up of 14 amino acids. The CDR3, as DNA: TGTGCCAGCAGTTACTCGAAAGTAATCCCTGAAGCTTTCTTT. This sequence encodes CASSYSKVIPEAFF.

This clone counts as medium-sized (0.01 to 0.1%). The V call is TRBV2, the J call TRBJ2-7; 10 bases match TRBD1. The CDR3 is made up of 15 amino acids. Trimming cost V 5 bases and J 4 bases; bases outside gene matches: 8. CDR1 and CDR2 from the germline V gene are SNHLY and FYNNEI. The CDR3 region is CASSPSGQGDYEQYF. In DNA, the CDR3 is TGTGCCAGCAGTCCATCCGGACAGGGGGATTACGAGCAGTACTTC.

The rearrangement joins TRBV7-9 to TRBJ2-7, with TRBD2 as a possible D gene (6 bases). The CDR3 has 14 amino acids. Trimming cost V 0 bases and J 3 bases, with 9 bases left between them. The germline gives CDR1 SEHNR, CDR2 FQNEAQ (reference sequence). CDR3 sequence reads: CASSLALAYYEQYF. CDR3 coding DNA: TGTGCCAGCAGCTTAGCCCTAGCGTACTACGAGCAGTACTTC.

The chain joins TRBV19 to TRBJ2-6; D is undetermined. The CDR3 has 17 amino acids. CDR1 is LNHDA and CDR2 is SQIVND in the germline V gene (reference sequence). V was shortened by 4 bases and J by 0 bases, with 13 bases between the two germline ends. The CDR3 is CASSNSSPRSGANVLTF. The CDR3 DNA reads as TGTGCCAGTAGTAACTCCTCCCCTCGCTCTGGGGCCAACGTCCTGACTTTC.

This chain links TRBV6-1 with TRBJ2-7; D is uncertain. Per the germline V gene, CDR1 is MNHNS and CDR2 is SASEGT. The CDR3 extends over 12 amino acids. Trimming left V 2 bases short and J 1 base short, with 3 bases between. CDR3 region: CASSEFSYEQYF. Here the CDR3 DNA reads TGTGCCAGCAGTGAATTTTCCTACGAGCAGTACTTC.

The CDR3 loop reads CASSKSTGGHNEQFF. In nucleotides, the CDR3 is TGTGCCAGCAGCAAATCAACGGGGGGCCACAATGAGCAGTTCTTC. This chain uses TRBV9 with TRBJ2-1, with a tentative D call TRBD2 (7 bases). The CDR3 contains 15 residues. Germline-derived CDR1 and CDR2 are SGDLS and YYNGEE. V lost 4 bases and J lost 5, with 16 bases in between.

Sample share makes this clone hyperexpanded. The chain employs TRBV19 and TRBJ1-1; no definite D call. Germline V CDR1 and CDR2: LNHDA, SQIVND (reference sequence). This CDR3 comprises 14 residues. V lost 5 bases and J 0 bases, leaving 10 bases between the germline ends. CDR3 loop: CASSLPGLNTEAFF. Written as DNA, the CDR3 is TGTGCCAGTAGTCTCCCCGGGTTGAACACTGAAGCTTTCTTT.

This clone ranks as medium-sized. Germline and junction disagree at one end, which may indicate a read error. The CDR3 DNA reads as TGTGCCAGCAGTTTAGGACAGCCAGACCCCTTCTTC. This translates into CASSLGQPDPFF. This chain uses TRBV7-2 with TRBJ1-2; a weak D match, TRBD1 (6 bases). Germline assignment: CDR1 SGHTA and CDR2 FQGNSA. This CDR3 has 12 amino acids. Using reference TRBV7-2 and TRBJ1-2 for the parts outside the CDR3, the full variable domain is GAGVSQSPSNKVTEKGKDVELRCDPISGHTALYWYRQSLGQGLEFLIYFQGNSAPDKSGLPSDRFSAERTGGSVSTLTIQRTQQEDSAVYLCASSLGQPDPFFGSGTRLTVV.

The chain recombines TRBV6-1 with TRBJ2-6; D unresolved. CDR3 size: 16 residues. CDR1 and CDR2 (germline): MNHNS, SASEGT. With 1 base removed from V and 0 bases from J, the gap between germline ends came to 7 bases. Here the CDR3 reads CASSEDFHSGANVLTF. CDR3 nucleotides: TGTGCCAGCAGTGAAGATTTCCACTCTGGGGCCAACGTCCTGACTTTC.

CDR3 coding DNA: TGTGCCAGCAGCTTAAGTAGCGGTCAAGAGACCCAGTACTTC. Translating gives CASSLSSGQETQYF. This chain joins TRBV11-2 and TRBJ2-5, with D possibly being TRBD2 (6 bases). The CDR3 sequence is 14 residues long. CDR1 is SGHAT, CDR2 FQNNGV, per germline. V lost 2 bases, J lost 2 bases, and 9 bases lay in between.

The chain recombines TRBV7-9 with TRBJ2-7; maybe TRBD1 (6 bases). CDR1 is SEHNR, CDR2 FQNEAQ, per germline (reference sequence). CDR3 size: 14 residues. V was trimmed by 5 bases and J by 0 bases, leaving 11 bases between them. Here the CDR3 reads CASSDRDNSYEQYF. CDR3 bases: TGTGCCAGCAGCGACCGGGACAACTCCTACGAGCAGTACTTC.

The chain joins TRBV30 to TRBJ2-3, with D perhaps being TRBD1 or TRBD2 (5 bases each). Germline-derived CDR1 and CDR2 are GTSNPN and SVGIG (reference sequence). The V end lost 0 bases, the J end lost 10 bases, and 14 bases lay between the germline ends. The CDR3 spans 13 residues. CDR3 in amino acids: CAWSVQSGRAQYF. As DNA, the CDR3 is TGTGCCTGGAGTGTACAATCGGGACGTGCGCAGTATTTT.

The rearrangement joins TRBV10-3 to TRBJ2-2, with TRBD1 matching over 8 bases. The germline CDR1 and CDR2 sequences are ENHRY and SYGVKD. With V trimmed by 0 bases and J by 1 base, 13 bases remained unmatched. The CDR3 covers 20 residues. The DNA for the CDR3 is TGTGCCATCAGTGAGTCGAGGAGAGACAGGGGCGAATGGAACACCGGGGAGCTGTTTTTT. Its protein is CAISESRRDRGEWNTGELFF.

This clone is medium-sized by share. V and J are TRBV28 and TRBJ2-3; 14 bases match TRBD2. Looked up from germline, CDR1 is MDHEN and CDR2 is SYDVKM. The CDR3 sequence is 17 residues long. The junction had 11 bases not matched to a gene; V was cut back by 2 bases and J by 10 bases. This CDR3 reads CASSLPTSGGESNAQYF. CDR3 coding DNA: TGTGCCAGCAGTTTACCGACTAGCGGGGGGGAGTCGAACGCGCAGTATTTT.

The chain links TRBV27 to TRBJ2-3, with D unclear. The CDR3 loop spans 13 amino acids. Germline loops: CDR1 MNHEY, CDR2 SMNVEV (reference sequence). Trimming pared 0 bases from V and 2 bases from J, leaving 3 bases between. The CDR3, as DNA: TGTGCCAGCAGTTTATCGCTCACAGATACGCAGTATTTT. This translates into CASSLSLTDTQYF.

The chain links TRBV4-2 to TRBJ1-6; D uncertain. The V end lost 2 bases, the J end lost 7 bases, and 18 bases lay between the germline ends. The CDR3 totals 17 residues. CDR1 and CDR2 from the germline V gene are LGHNA and YNFKEQ. The CDR3 bases are TGTGCCAGCAGCCAACTTGTCAGAGCGACTGAAAATTCACCCCTCCACTTT. Translation: CASSQLVRATENSPLHF.

The chain joins TRBV12-3 or TRBV12-4 to TRBJ1-1; tentative D call: TRBD1 (5 bases). The CDR3 contains 13 residues. The V end was cut by 5 bases, the J end by 7 bases, with 14 bases between. The CDR3: CASSPSGDGEAFF. The CDR3 region has the DNA TGTGCCAGCAGTCCCTCCGGGGACGGTGAAGCTTTCTTT.

V gene TRBV19 combines with J gene TRBJ2-1; D is undetermined. V lost 0 bases and J lost 7, with 16 bases in between. Germline assignment: CDR1 LNHDA and CDR2 SQIVND (reference sequence). The CDR3 covers 16 residues. CDR3 amino acids: CASSIDHGSLRNEQFF. The CDR3 bases are TGTGCCAGTAGTATAGATCATGGTAGTCTTAGGAATGAGCAGTTCTTC.

This clone was found a few times. The V and J genes are TRBV5-1 and TRBJ2-2; 9 bases line up with TRBD1. With 4 bases clipped from V and 3 bases from J, the junction kept 7 bases outside the gene matches. This CDR3 is built from 16 residues. In germline, CDR1 is SGHRS, CDR2 YFSETQ. The CDR3 reads CASSQDRGQYTGELFF. CDR3 bases: TGCGCCAGCAGCCAGGACAGGGGCCAGTACACCGGGGAGCTGTTTTTT.

The chain recombines TRBV7-2 with TRBJ1-2; 8 bases agree with TRBD1. Germline trimming cut 5 bases from V and 0 bases from J; bases unmatched to any gene: 2. There are 14 residues in the CDR3. Germline V CDR1 and CDR2: SGHTA, FQGNSA. The CDR3, as DNA: TGTGCCAGCAGCATGGACAGGGCTAACTATGGCTACACCTTC. Translated, it gives CASSMDRANYGYTF.